The 23 T cell receptor beta chains in this list originate from one sample, sequenced in a study of blood T cell repertoires in COVID-19. Clones were sequenced by immunoSEQ multiplex PCR, and TCRdb holds only the in-frame ones, with some missing. The data show a few hundred thousand clones, around 82% seen once. Sequencing was performed on peripheral blood. Receptor source: a woman younger than 30 with acute or convalescent COVID-19.

The chain is built from TRBV7-2 and TRBJ2-1, with 9 bases fitting TRBD1. The trim removed 3 bases at V and 6 bases at J, leaving 6 bases unmatched. In germline, CDR1 is SGHTA, CDR2 FQGNSA. The CDR3 loop spans 15 amino acids. The chain's CDR3 is CASSFPGTGTNEQFF. The CDR3 DNA sequence: TGTGCCAGCAGCTTCCCCGGGACAGGGACCAATGAGCAGTTCTTC.

This clone was counted a single time. The chain carries TRBV19 and TRBJ2-7, with 9 bases fitting TRBD1. There are 15 residues in the CDR3. Germline-derived CDR1 and CDR2 are LNHDA and SQIVND (reference sequence). The J segment lost 7 bases and the V segment lost 1 base, leaving 8 bases of the junction unmatched. CDR3 DNA: TGTGCCAGTAGTATAGGAGGACAGGGGACCGTGGAGCAGTACTTC. This sequence encodes CASSIGGQGTVEQYF.

This chain joins TRBV27 and TRBJ2-7, with a tentative D call TRBD1 (5 bases). CDR1 is MNHEY, CDR2 SMNVEV, per germline (reference sequence). Trimming cost V 4 bases and J 6 bases, with 16 bases left between them. The CDR3 length is 14 residues. The CDR3 sequence is CASSSTGIGREQYF. The CDR3 DNA reads as TGTGCCAGCAGTTCCACAGGAATAGGGCGCGAGCAGTACTTC.

This clone was picked up a small number of times. The V and J genes are TRBV19 and TRBJ2-1, with 8 bases identical to TRBD2. With 7 bases clipped from V and 3 bases from J, the junction kept 5 bases outside the gene matches. The CDR3 covers 14 residues. The V gene's germline CDR1 is LNHDA and CDR2 SQIVND (reference sequence). This CDR3 is CASKGTSIYNEQFF. The DNA for the CDR3 is TGTGCCAGTAAAGGGACTAGTATCTACAATGAGCAGTTCTTC.

The chain employs TRBV2 and TRBJ2-1; a possible D gene is TRBD1 (5 bases). The ends were cut back, 2 bases at V and 0 bases at J, with 11 bases in the middle. This CDR3 contains 16 residues. Germline V gene sequence: CDR1 SNHLY, CDR2 FYNNEI. The CDR3 reads CASSELDMSSYNEQFF. In DNA, the CDR3 is TGTGCCAGCAGTGAATTGGACATGAGCTCCTACAATGAGCAGTTCTTC.

This clone came up a few times. V usage is TRBV5-4 and J usage is TRBJ2-7; maybe TRBD1 (6 bases). CDR3 length equals 16 residues. Trimming removed 4 bases at V and 3 bases at J, with 20 bases between. CDR1 is SGHNT and CDR2 is YYREEE in the germline V gene (reference sequence). The CDR3 DNA is TGTGCCAGCAGCCCAGAACAGGGACGGCGACACTACGAGCAGTACTTC. Its protein product is CASSPEQGRRHYEQYF.

J is TRBJ1-4 and V is TRBV15, with D unresolved. Trimming removed 0 bases at V and 7 bases at J, with 12 bases between. Germline loops: CDR1 LNHNV, CDR2 YYDKDF (reference sequence). This CDR3 has 15 residues. The CDR3 region has the DNA TGTGCCACCAGCAGAGATTGGACTGAGCTTGAAAAACTGTTTTTT. The encoded protein is CATSRDWTELEKLFF.

The rearrangement joins TRBV18 to TRBJ1-1; 10 bases line up with TRBD1. The germline V gene encodes CDR1 KGHSH and CDR2 LQKENI. CDR3 length equals 16 residues. Trimming removed 3 bases from V and 4 bases from J; junction bases left unmatched: 8. The CDR3 spells CASSPTTGGSGTEAFF. The DNA for the CDR3 is TGTGCCAGCTCACCGACGACAGGGGGCAGTGGCACTGAAGCTTTCTTT.

The gene calls are TRBV9 and TRBJ2-5; D perhaps matches TRBD2 (5 bases). CDR3 length equals 15 residues. Per germline, CDR1 SGDLS and CDR2 YYNGEE. Between the trimmed V and J ends, which lost 0 bases and 2 bases, there was a span of 11 bases. DNA for the CDR3: TGTGCCAGCAGCGTAGAGGGTCGGAGGCAAGAGACCCAGTACTTC. Protein sequence: CASSVEGRRQETQYF. The complete variable domain, with remaining parts taken from reference TRBV9 and TRBJ2-5, reads DSGVTQTPKHLITATGQRVTLRCSPRSGDLSVYWYQQSLDQGLQFLIQYYNGEERAKGNILERFSAQQFPDLHSELNLSSLELGDSALYFCASSVEGRRQETQYFGPGTRLLVL.

With regard to this clone: This sample also contains other DNA sequences that code for the same CDR3. The chain has TRBV27 and TRBJ1-5; TRBD1 aligns across 7 bases. The V segment lost 5 bases and the J segment 2 bases; nucleotides outside the gene matches: 3. CDR3 length equals 14 residues. Germline V gene sequence: CDR1 MNHEY, CDR2 SMNVEV (reference sequence). The CDR3 DNA sequence: TGTGCCAGCAGTCCTGGGACAGGCAATCAGCCCCAGCATTTT. This encodes CASSPGTGNQPQHF.

The chain is built from TRBV28 and TRBJ1-1, with D perhaps TRBD1 (6 bases). The CDR3 sequence is 14 residues long. The V gene's germline CDR1 is MDHEN and CDR2 SYDVKM. Trimming cost V 7 bases and J 5 bases, with 17 bases left between them. The CDR3 here is CASIPGGLRTEAFF. CDR3 in DNA: TGTGCCAGCATCCCGGGGGGGCTAAGGACTGAAGCTTTCTTT.

This rearrangement joins TRBV3-1 (or the pseudogene TRBV3-2) to TRBJ2-1, with 10 bases that match TRBD2. CDR1 is LGHDT, CDR2 YNNKEL, per germline (reference sequence). V gave up 1 base and J gave up 2 bases; unmatched junction bases: 5. CDR3 length: 17 amino acids. DNA for the CDR3: TGTGCCAGCAGCCAAGGTCTAGCGGGAGTCACCTACAATGAGCAGTTCTTC. Translating gives CASSQGLAGVTYNEQFF.

The gene calls are TRBV29-1 and TRBJ2-7, with TRBD2 matching 10 bases. The CDR3 length is 15 residues. The trim removed 6 bases at V and 5 bases at J, leaving 13 bases unmatched. In germline, CDR1 is SQVTM, CDR2 ANQGSEA. DNA of the CDR3: TGCAGCGTGGGAAGCCTAGCGGGAGACAACAACGAGCAGTACTTC. Amino acid sequence: CSVGSLAGDNNEQYF.

V and J are TRBV16 and TRBJ1-5; 9 nucleotides align to TRBD1. This CDR3 comprises 17 residues. CDR1 is KGHSY, CDR2 FQNENV, per germline. V lost 5 bases, J lost 6 bases, and 14 bases stayed unmatched. CDR3 region: CASSSQMGQGSGQPQHF. CDR3 in DNA: TGTGCCAGCAGCAGCCAGATGGGACAGGGAAGCGGTCAGCCCCAGCATTTT.

This clone was counted only a few times. This chain uses TRBV28 with TRBJ1-5, with TRBD1 as a possible D gene (5 bases). V was trimmed by 4 bases and J by 7 bases, leaving 14 bases between them. This CDR3 spans 14 amino acids. From germline, CDR1 is MDHEN and CDR2 SYDVKM. The CDR3 region is CASSSQGGWQPQHF. The CDR3 nucleotides read TGTGCCAGCAGTTCTCAGGGAGGCTGGCAGCCCCAGCATTTT.

The chain links TRBV5-4 to TRBJ2-3; 8 bases line up with TRBD2. After removal of 6 bases from V and 2 bases from J, the junction contained 14 bases not matched to a gene. This CDR3 is built from 17 residues. Germline CDR1 is SGHNT and CDR2 is YYREEE (reference sequence). CDR3 residues: CASTPFTGREDTDTQYF. Here the CDR3 DNA reads TGTGCCAGCACCCCCTTTACCGGGAGGGAGGACACAGATACGCAGTATTTT.

This chain links TRBV10-1 with TRBJ2-7, with 9 bases matching TRBD2. With V trimmed by 2 bases and J by 2 bases, 4 bases remained unmatched. This CDR3 is built from 15 residues. Germline V gene lookup returns CDR1 WNHNN and CDR2 SYGVQD (reference sequence). This CDR3 reads CASSEPTSGTYEQYF. The CDR3 coding sequence is TGCGCCAGCAGTGAGCCGACTAGCGGAACCTACGAGCAGTACTTC.

V is TRBV11-3 and J is TRBJ2-2, with a weak D call TRBD2 (5 bases). The V gene's germline CDR1 is SGHNT and CDR2 YENEEA. Between the trimmed V and J ends, which lost 3 bases and 4 bases, there was a span of 27 bases. The length of the CDR3 is 20 residues. The CDR3 reads CASSFPGTESGKKGTGELFF. CDR3 coding DNA: TGTGCCAGCAGCTTTCCGGGCACAGAAAGCGGAAAAAAGGGCACCGGGGAGCTGTTTTTT.

This clone was seen a few times. The genes are TRBV5-1 and TRBJ2-6; 8 nucleotides align to TRBD2. Germline CDR1 and CDR2: SGHRS and YFSETQ. The CDR3 has 18 amino acids. The V segment lost 0 bases and the J segment 0 bases; nucleotides outside the gene matches: 5. The CDR3 spells CASSLASGGGSGANVLTF. CDR3 DNA sequence: TGCGCCAGCAGCTTGGCATCGGGAGGGGGCTCTGGGGCCAACGTCCTGACTTTC.

The chain recombines TRBV6-5 with TRBJ1-1, with TRBD1 matching over 10 bases. This CDR3 is built from 13 residues. CDR1 MNHEY and CDR2 SVGAGI come from the germline V gene. J gave up 4 bases and V 7 bases, and 3 bases lay outside the gene matches. CDR3 sequence: CASIGTGVTEAFF. The CDR3 nucleotides read TGTGCCAGCATAGGGACAGGGGTCACTGAAGCTTTCTTT.

The gene calls are TRBV11-2 and TRBJ2-7; the match to TRBD2 covers 8 bases. The CDR3 totals 16 residues. The germline gives CDR1 SGHAT, CDR2 FQNNGV. V shed 5 bases and J 6 bases; nucleotides not matched to a gene: 15. The CDR3 DNA sequence: TGTGCCAGCAGCGCTAGAACTAGCGGCATTCTCGGCGAGCAGTACTTC. It is translated as CASSARTSGILGEQYF.

This chain connects TRBV6-6 to TRBJ2-1; D not certain. Germline-derived CDR1 and CDR2 are MNHNY and SVGAGI (reference sequence). This CDR3 spans 15 amino acids. Trimming left V 6 bases short and J 1 base short, with 13 bases between. CDR3 loop: CASSNLINSYNEQFF. The CDR3 DNA follows: TGTGCCAGCAGCAATCTAATAAATTCCTACAATGAGCAGTTCTTC.

V usage is TRBV28 and J usage is TRBJ2-5; D may be TRBD2 (5 bases). Per the germline V gene, CDR1 is MDHEN and CDR2 is SYDVKM. V lost 4 bases, J lost 2 bases, and 17 bases lay in between. This CDR3 is 16 amino acids long. The CDR3 DNA is TGTGCCAGCAGTTACCTAGCCATGACATCACAAGAGACCCAGTACTTC. Translated: CASSYLAMTSQETQYF.